This T cell receptor (beta chain) comes out of a study of OX40 agonist ivuxolimab in advanced cancers. Study-wide results and limits: Among the lowest levels of clonal expansion were found in partial responders at 0.1-3.0 mg/kg.

Clones were sequenced by immunoSEQ multiplex PCR, and TCRdb holds only the in-frame ones, with some missing. In the table there are some 65,000 clones, approximately 90% of which are singletons. The CDR3 runs to 14 residues. Trimming took off 0 bases at V and 2 bases at J, with 8 bases between the two ends. Germline V lookup: CDR1 SGHRS, CDR2 YFSETQ. Note on this clone: The antigen is undetermined. Other DNA sequences in the sample encode the same CDR3.

This sequence was found in an adult with an advanced solid tumor such as melanoma, head and neck, liver or kidney cancer. The chain links TRBV5-1 to TRBJ2-5; D unresolved. The sequences come from CD4+ or CD8+ T cells sorted from blood, collected in a trial of the OX40 agonist ivuxolimab. The CDR3 coding sequence is TGCGCCAGCAGCTTGGCCGGCGGTCAAGAGACCCAGTACTTC. Amino acid sequence: CASSLAGGQETQYF.